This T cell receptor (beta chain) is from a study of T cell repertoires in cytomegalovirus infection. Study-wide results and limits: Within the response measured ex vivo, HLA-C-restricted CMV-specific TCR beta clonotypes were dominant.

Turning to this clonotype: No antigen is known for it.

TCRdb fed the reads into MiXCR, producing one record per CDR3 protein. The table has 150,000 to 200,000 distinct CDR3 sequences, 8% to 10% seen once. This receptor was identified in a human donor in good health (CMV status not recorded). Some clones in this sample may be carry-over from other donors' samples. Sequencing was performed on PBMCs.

The CDR3 DNA reads TGTGCCAGCAGTTCTTCCCGTCTCCGGGACTACCGAAACAATGAGCAGTTCTTC. Amino acids: CASSSSRLRDYRNNEQFF. This chain links TRBV28 with TRBJ2-1; 7 bases fit TRBD2. The CDR3 extends over 18 amino acids. After removal of 4 bases from V and 5 bases from J, the junction contained 17 bases not matched to a gene. Germline V gene data show CDR1 as MDHEN and CDR2 as SYDVKM.